This passage covers 23 T cell receptor beta chains from one sample sequenced in a study of T cell repertoires in cytomegalovirus infection. Their specific antigens are unknown. MiXCR was run by TCRdb on the reads, yielding one entry per CDR3 protein. This table holds some 350,000 distinct CDR3 sequences, under 35% found once. Sequences were derived from cultured PBMCs, sampled from culture after CMV antigen stimulation. The receptors here all came from a human donor in good health (CMV status not recorded). Some clones in this sample may be carry-over from other donors' samples.

This clonotype has at least ten counts. The rearrangement joins TRBV7-8 to TRBJ2-7, with 8 bases lining up with TRBD2. Germline CDR1 is SGHVS and CDR2 is FQNEAQ. V dropped 5 bases and J dropped 5; count of bases not matched to a gene: 11. This CDR3 has 15 residues. The CDR3 loop reads CASSPLAGSGNEQYF. The CDR3 coding sequence is TGTGCCAGCAGCCCCTTAGCGGGATCGGGGAACGAGCAGTACTTC. The variable domain in full, completed from reference TRBV7-8 and TRBJ2-7, reads GAGVSQSPRYKVAKRGQDVALRCDPISGHVSLFWYQQALGQGPEFLTYFQNEAQLDKSGLPSDRFFAERPEGSVSTLKIQRTQQEDSAVYLCASSPLAGSGNEQYFGPGTRLTVT.

This clonotype has only a few counts. V is TRBV7-9 and J is TRBJ1-5, with D possibly being TRBD1 (5 bases). Germline CDR1 is SEHNR and CDR2 is FQNEAQ (reference sequence). The CDR3 has 16 residues. V was pared by 1 base and J by 3 bases, with 13 bases between. The CDR3 bases are TGTGCCAGCAGCTTAGTCGGCACGGGGCACAATCAGCCCCAGCATTTT. Protein: CASSLVGTGHNQPQHF.

This clonotype occurred a few times. This chain uses TRBV4-1 with TRBJ2-3; 7 bases match TRBD2. The CDR3 runs 16 residues. After removal of 6 bases from V and 2 bases from J, the junction contained 11 bases not matched to a gene. Germline V gene lookup returns CDR1 MGHRA and CDR2 YSYEKL. CDR3 residues: CASRLWEGTTTDTQYF. CDR3 nucleotide sequence: TGCGCCAGCAGGCTTTGGGAGGGGACGACCACAGATACGCAGTATTTT.

V usage is TRBV24-1 and J usage is TRBJ1-2; 9 bases align to TRBD1. After removal of 4 bases from V and 2 bases from J, the junction contained 4 bases not matched to a gene. Germline V gene data show CDR1 as KGHDR and CDR2 as SFDVKD. This CDR3 spans 15 amino acids. The CDR3 here is CATSDTTGGNYGYTF. As DNA, the CDR3 is TGTGCCACCAGTGACACGACAGGGGGAAACTATGGCTACACCTTC.

There are a few counts of this clonotype. The J gene is TRBJ1-5, the V gene TRBV6-6; the D is unclear. CDR1 and CDR2 from the germline V gene are MNHNY and SVGAGI (reference sequence). Trimming cost V 6 bases and J 7 bases, with 10 bases left between them. This CDR3 spans 12 amino acids. Here the CDR3 reads CASSISGQPQHF. CDR3 coding DNA: TGTGCCAGCAGCATCTCGGGGCAGCCCCAGCATTTT.

This chain links TRBV29-1 with TRBJ1-4, with D unclear. Trimming left V 6 bases short and J 8 bases short, with 19 bases between. The germline gives CDR1 SQVTM, CDR2 ANQGSEA. CDR3 length equals 14 residues. The CDR3 sequence: CSVAPRKDGEKLFF. CDR3 nucleotides: TGCAGCGTAGCTCCAAGGAAAGACGGCGAAAAACTGTTTTTT.

Comments on this clonotype: The junction does not match germline at one end; this may be a read error. The rearrangement uses TRBV6-5 and TRBJ1-2; possibly TRBD1 for D (6 bases). The V gene's germline CDR1 is MNHEY and CDR2 SVGAGI. The CDR3 runs to 11 residues. The CDR3 nucleotides are TGTGCCAGCAGTACTCCGGGACAAGCACACTTC. It is translated as CASSTPGQAHF.

This chain links TRBV28 with TRBJ1-4; D is undetermined. The germline V gene has CDR1 MDHEN and CDR2 SYDVKM. V was clipped by 9 bases and J by 8 bases, with 10 bases between them. The CDR3 is made up of 11 amino acids. The CDR3 is CASRRWEKLFF. The CDR3 DNA reads TGTGCCAGTCGGAGATGGGAAAAACTGTTTTTT.

The V and J genes are TRBV19 and TRBJ2-6; 8 bases fit TRBD1. The CDR3 is 15 residues long. Germline CDR1 is LNHDA and CDR2 is SQIVND (reference sequence). Germline trimming cut 5 bases from V and 2 bases from J; bases unmatched to any gene: 2. The CDR3 protein is CASSQTGAGANVLTF. CDR3 DNA: TGTGCCAGTAGTCAGACAGGGGCTGGGGCCAACGTCCTGACTTTC.

This chain connects TRBV7-9 to TRBJ2-7; D gene uncertain. Trimming pared 1 base from V and 4 bases from J, leaving 8 bases between. CDR3 size: 13 residues. Germline V lookup: CDR1 SEHNR, CDR2 FQNEAQ (reference sequence). The DNA for the CDR3 is TGTGCCAGCAGCTTAGAATGGCTATACGAGCAGTACTTC. Protein sequence: CASSLEWLYEQYF.

The CDR3 bases are TGTGCCAGCAGTTACAAGGGGTACGGCTACACCTTC. Translated, it gives CASSYKGYGYTF. V and J are TRBV6-5 and TRBJ1-2; perhaps TRBD1 as D (5 bases). V dropped 2 bases and J dropped 8 bases, with 9 bases sitting between them. The CDR3 is 12 residues long. From germline, CDR1 is MNHEY and CDR2 SVGAGI.

V usage is TRBV5-1 and J usage is TRBJ2-4; perhaps D is TRBD1 or TRBD2 (5 bases each). The CDR3 sequence is 15 residues long. Trimming took off 5 bases at V and 8 bases at J, with 20 bases between the two ends. The germline V gene encodes CDR1 SGHRS and CDR2 YFSETQ. CDR3 sequence: CASRATGTSSDIQYF. The CDR3 nucleotides are TGCGCCAGCAGGGCCACCGGGACCTCATCGGACATTCAGTACTTC.

This clonotype has just a few counts. This chain links TRBV7-8 with TRBJ1-5, with D unclear. V lost 4 bases and J 0 bases, leaving 13 bases between the germline ends. The CDR3 is made up of 16 amino acids. In germline, CDR1 is SGHVS, CDR2 FQNEAQ. DNA for the CDR3: TGTGCCAGCAGCTCCCAGGTATCTTTTAGCAATCAGCCCCAGCATTTT. It specifies CASSSQVSFSNQPQHF.

This clonotype was seen ten or more times. V is TRBV10-3 and J is TRBJ1-5; D perhaps matches TRBD1 (5 bases). This CDR3 is 15 amino acids long. Germline loops: CDR1 ENHRY, CDR2 SYGVKD. Between the trimmed V and J ends, which lost 3 bases and 0 bases, there was a span of 9 bases. The CDR3 DNA follows: TGTGCCATCAGTGATGGGGGGGATAGCAATCAGCCCCAGCATTTT. Translating gives CAISDGGDSNQPQHF.

The rearrangement links TRBV7-2 to TRBJ2-1; D perhaps matches TRBD2 (6 bases). The V gene's germline CDR1 is SGHTA and CDR2 FQGNSA. There are 15 residues in the CDR3. V lost 0 bases, J lost 6 bases, and 12 bases lay in between. CDR3 coding DNA: TGTGCCAGCAGCTTAGCCTCGGAGGGCCGCAATGAGCAGTTCTTC. Its protein is CASSLASEGRNEQFF.

This clonotype was observed many times. This rearrangement joins TRBV9 to TRBJ2-3; 15 bases align to TRBD2. Germline CDR1 and CDR2: SGDLS and YYNGEE. This CDR3 contains 18 residues. The J segment lost 7 bases and the V segment lost 4 bases, leaving 13 bases of the junction unmatched. DNA of the CDR3: TGTGCCAGCAGCTCCGGGACTAGCGGGGGGCCCAGGGGGTATACGCAGTATTTT. As protein: CASSSGTSGGPRGYTQYF.

This clonotype was seen a few times. V usage is TRBV19 and J usage is TRBJ2-3, with 8 bases identical to TRBD2. Per the germline V gene, CDR1 is LNHDA and CDR2 is SQIVND (reference sequence). Trimming removed 1 base from V and 1 base from J; junction bases left unmatched: 7. The CDR3 is made up of 17 amino acids. The chain's CDR3 is CASSIGPSGPRTDTQYF. The CDR3 DNA sequence: TGTGCCAGTAGTATAGGGCCTAGCGGGCCCCGCACAGATACGCAGTATTTT.

The rearrangement joins TRBV4-2 to TRBJ2-2; TRBD1 matches at 9 bases. There are 18 residues in the CDR3. V lost 0 bases, J lost 7 bases, and 12 bases stayed unmatched. Germline CDR1 reads LGHNA; CDR2 reads YNFKEQ. The CDR3 coding sequence is TGTGCCAGCAGCCAAGACTTCGCCGGGACAGGGTATAACGGGGAGCTGTTTTTT. Translating it yields CASSQDFAGTGYNGELFF.

The chain employs TRBV20-1 and TRBJ2-2; D might be TRBD1 (5 bases). Germline CDR1 reads DFQATT; CDR2 reads SNEGSKA (reference sequence). Trimming removed 1 base at V and 1 base at J, with 7 bases between. The CDR3 has 14 amino acids. CDR3 nucleotides: TGCAGTGCTAGAGGGACACTGAACACCGGGGAGCTGTTTTTT. Translating gives CSARGTLNTGELFF.

The chain is built from TRBV19 and TRBJ1-2; no clear D. Trimming removed 3 bases from V and 2 bases from J, with 13 bases in between. Per the germline V gene, CDR1 is LNHDA and CDR2 is SQIVND (reference sequence). The CDR3 is 15 amino acids. As DNA, the CDR3 is TGTGCCAGTAGTATCGGAACCCTACTCAACTATGGCTACACCTTC. It translates to CASSIGTLLNYGYTF.

This clonotype was detected only a few times. The chain has TRBV4-2 and TRBJ2-7, with D maybe TRBD2 (6 bases). Trimming removed 0 bases from V and 6 bases from J, with 24 bases in between. From germline, CDR1 is LGHNA and CDR2 YNFKEQ. The CDR3 loop spans 18 amino acids. The CDR3 coding sequence is TGTGCCAGCAGCCAAGACGGTATAGGTAGCGGTCTGGGGAGCGAGCAGTACTTC. Its protein is CASSQDGIGSGLGSEQYF.

As for this clonotype: A single base separates this from a much larger clone, so it may be a read error. This chain links TRBV7-6 with TRBJ2-1, with 10 bases matching TRBD2. The CDR3 has 15 amino acids. CDR1 is SGHVS, CDR2 FNYEAQ, per germline. Trimming cost V 5 bases and J 4 bases; bases outside gene matches: 5. CDR3 in DNA: TGTGCCAGCAGCCATCTAGCGGGGGCTTACAATGAGCAGTTCTTC. Residues: CASSHLAGAYNEQFF.

This chain uses TRBV15 with TRBJ1-3; 8 nucleotides agree with TRBD1. The trim removed 0 bases at V and 8 bases at J, leaving 15 bases unmatched. The CDR3 contains 18 residues. Germline V gene sequence: CDR1 LNHNV, CDR2 YYDKDF (reference sequence). The CDR3 DNA is TGTGCCACCAGCAGAGATCCCCTTACCGGGACAGGATTAGACACCATATATTTT. This encodes CATSRDPLTGTGLDTIYF.